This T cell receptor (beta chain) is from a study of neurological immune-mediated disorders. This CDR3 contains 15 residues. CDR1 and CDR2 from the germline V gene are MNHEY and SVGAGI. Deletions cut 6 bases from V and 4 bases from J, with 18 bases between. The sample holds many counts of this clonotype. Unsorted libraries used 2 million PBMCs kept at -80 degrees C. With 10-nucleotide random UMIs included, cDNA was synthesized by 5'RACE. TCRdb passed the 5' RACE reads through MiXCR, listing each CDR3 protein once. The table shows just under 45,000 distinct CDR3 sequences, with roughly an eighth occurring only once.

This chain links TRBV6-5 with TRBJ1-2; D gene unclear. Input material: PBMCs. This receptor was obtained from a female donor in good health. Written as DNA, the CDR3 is TGTGCCAGCAGCCCAGTGGCAGGCGGATCCTATGGCTACACCTTC. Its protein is CASSPVAGGSYGYTF.